This T cell receptor beta chain was sequenced for a study of shared clonotypes between healthy human individuals. Worth noting for this clone: Antigen unknown.

The CDR3 loop spans 16 amino acids. The germline CDR1 and CDR2 sequences are SNHLY and FYNNEI. Trimming left V 4 bases short and J 4 bases short, with 17 bases between. TCRdb's copy holds only in-frame clones and misses some; the assay was immunoSEQ multiplex PCR. This table has some 700,000 clones, roughly 91% appearing once. The study's findings and limits: The study sampled only blood, and tissue repertoires likely differ. Owing to a small donor count, the genetic and exposure-history diversity represented was limited.

The sequence was obtained from a man in his late teens or twenties in good health. Some clones in this sample may be carry-over from other donors' samples. The specimen sequenced was memory CD8+ T cells from PBMCs. Noted subset: CD45RO+ cells pooled with CCR7-negative TemRA cells. This chain connects TRBV2 to TRBJ2-1, with D perhaps TRBD2 (5 bases). CDR3 DNA: TGTGCCAGCAGTGTCGCCGAAAGCTCGGGATACAATGAGCAGTTCTTC. This codes for CASSVAESSGYNEQFF.